These T cell receptor beta chains were read from a single sample in a study of T cell changes during pregnancy in multiple sclerosis. Profiled with immunoSEQ multiplex PCR; TCRdb holds only in-frame clones, not every one. The sample contains 39,000 or so clones, around 90% of which appear only once. The sequencing here drew on CD8+ T cells from peripheral blood mononuclear cells, taken after pregnancy. These receptor sequences come from a female donor with multiple sclerosis, enrolled in a pregnancy study. The conserved cysteine and the conserved F or W are not part of the CDR3 here.

J gene,V gene,CDR3 protein
TRBJ2-7,TRBV27,ASSHRGGREQY
TRBJ2-3,TRBV6-5,ASSPWSASTDTQY
TRBJ2-7,TRBV5-1,ASSLLGRDLRGQY
TRBJ2-2,TRBV4-1,ASSQRQGSNTGELF
TRBJ2-1,TRBV4-2,ASSQDGFSGRVDNEQF
TRBJ1-4,TRBV6-1,ASSETTGGNEKLF
TRBJ2-3,TRBV13,ASSESTDTQY
TRBJ2-2,TRBV7-9,ASSYSLRTLNTGELF
TRBJ1-2,TRBV9,ASSAREFRDRGSYT
TRBJ1-4,TRBV5-1,ASSLGGGEGEKLF
TRBJ2-5,TRBV27,ASRGMAGGVQETQY
TRBJ2-1,TRBV16,ASSQFKPSSYNEQF
TRBJ2-7,TRBV2,ASRRELEQY
TRBJ2-3,TRBV28,ASSLPGLAGVGDTQY
TRBJ2-5,TRBV19,ASSFFRDRGRQETQY
TRBJ2-2,TRBV7-9,ASSLGLAGVGNTGELF
TRBJ2-1,TRBV7-6,ASTLSGGHYNEQF
TRBJ2-6,TRBV9,ASSVESRVAGANVLT
TRBJ1-1,TRBV6-5,ASGATGTEAF
TRBJ1-1,TRBV7-6,ASSLLLLNTEAF
TRBJ1-1,TRBV11-2,ASSSKPRGTEAF
TRBJ1-6,TRBV27,ASRSTGKNSPLH
TRBJ2-7,TRBV27,ASSFRQATYEQY
TRBJ1-1,TRBV14,ASSSEMELEAF
TRBJ2-2,TRBV27,ASSGLAYGGELF